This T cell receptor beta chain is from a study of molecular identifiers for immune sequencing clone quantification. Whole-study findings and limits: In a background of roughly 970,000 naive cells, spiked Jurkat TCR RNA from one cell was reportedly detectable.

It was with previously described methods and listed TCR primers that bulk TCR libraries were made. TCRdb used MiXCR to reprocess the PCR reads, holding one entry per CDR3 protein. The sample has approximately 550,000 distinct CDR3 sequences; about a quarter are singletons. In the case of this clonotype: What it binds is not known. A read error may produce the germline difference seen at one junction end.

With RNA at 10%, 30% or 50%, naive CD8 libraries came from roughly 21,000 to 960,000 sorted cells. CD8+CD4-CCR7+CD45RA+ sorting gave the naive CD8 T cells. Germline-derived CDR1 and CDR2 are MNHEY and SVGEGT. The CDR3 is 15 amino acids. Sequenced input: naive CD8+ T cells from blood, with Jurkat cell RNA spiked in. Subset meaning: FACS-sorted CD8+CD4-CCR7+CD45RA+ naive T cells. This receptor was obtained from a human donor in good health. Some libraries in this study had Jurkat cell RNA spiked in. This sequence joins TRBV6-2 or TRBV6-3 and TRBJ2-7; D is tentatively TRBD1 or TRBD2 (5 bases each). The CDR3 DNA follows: TGTGCCAGCAGTTACTCAACTGGGACGGGCTACGAGCAGCACTTC. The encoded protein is CASSYSTGTGYEQHF.